The 22 T cell receptor beta chains below all came from one sample that was sequenced in a study of OX40 agonist ivuxolimab in advanced cancers. TCRdb keeps only in-frame clones here, not all; method: immunoSEQ multiplex PCR. The data show about 49,000 clones, 84% seen once. Sequencing used CD4+ or CD8+ T cells sorted from blood, obtained in a trial of the OX40 agonist ivuxolimab. These receptors all stem from an adult with an advanced solid tumor such as melanoma, head and neck, liver or kidney cancer.

The chain employs TRBV30 and TRBJ1-3, with 7 bases lining up with TRBD1. Germline V gene data show CDR1 as GTSNPN and CDR2 as SVGIG (reference sequence). The CDR3 covers 17 residues. Trimming cost V 2 bases and J 0 bases; bases outside gene matches: 10. CDR3 protein: CAWSNPRQGYSGNTIYF. The CDR3 DNA reads TGTGCCTGGAGTAACCCTCGACAGGGCTACTCTGGAAACACCATATATTTT.

The chain has TRBV28 and TRBJ2-1; TRBD1 aligns across 9 bases. This CDR3 has 15 amino acids. After removal of 6 bases from V and 6 bases from J, the junction contained 9 bases not matched to a gene. Germline V gene lookup returns CDR1 MDHEN and CDR2 SYDVKM. This CDR3 reads CASRIGQGSINEQFF. The CDR3 DNA is TGTGCCAGCAGAATCGGACAGGGGTCCATCAATGAGCAGTTCTTC. Full variable domain (outside the CDR3, taken from reference TRBV28 and TRBJ2-1): DVKVTQSSRYLVKRTGEKVFLECVQDMDHENMFWYRQDPGLGLRLIYFSYDVKMKEKGDIPEGYSVSREKKERFSLILESASTNQTSMYLCASRIGQGSINEQFFGPGTRLTVL.

This clone occurred a few times. The genes are TRBV6-6 and TRBJ1-5; TRBD1 might be the D (5 bases). Per germline, CDR1 MNHNY and CDR2 SVGAGI (reference sequence). With 2 bases removed from V and 6 bases from J, the gap between germline ends came to 11 bases. This CDR3 has 14 residues. The CDR3 DNA reads TGTGCCAGCAGTTACAGGGGCCGAGGTCAGCCCCAGCATTTT. Translated, it gives CASSYRGRGQPQHF.

The gene calls are TRBV10-1 and TRBJ2-3; D remains unclear. Per germline, CDR1 WNHNN and CDR2 SYGVQD (reference sequence). The CDR3 runs 15 residues. Trimming removed 2 bases from V and 0 bases from J, with 9 bases in between. This CDR3 is CASSEDYSSTDTQYF. CDR3 in DNA: TGCGCCAGCAGTGAGGATTATAGTAGCACAGATACGCAGTATTTT.

This chain links TRBV7-9 with TRBJ2-7; 7 bases are shared with TRBD1. The germline V gene has CDR1 SEHNR and CDR2 FQNEAQ (reference sequence). V dropped 1 base and J dropped 0; count of bases not matched to a gene: 9. The CDR3 consists of 17 residues. The CDR3 nucleotides are TGTGCCAGCAGCTTAGGACAGGGAAACCCTAGCTCCTACGAGCAGTACTTC. Translation: CASSLGQGNPSSYEQYF. The full variable domain, with the rest looked up from reference TRBV7-9 and TRBJ2-7, is DTGVSQNPRHKITKRGQNVTFRCDPISEHNRLYWYRQTLGQGPEFLTYFQNEAQLEKSRLLSDRFSAERPKGSFSTLEIQRTEQGDSAMYLCASSLGQGNPSSYEQYFGPGTRLTVT.

The chain links TRBV4-2 to TRBJ1-4; a weak D match, TRBD1 (6 bases). V was clipped by 4 bases and J by 8 bases, with 14 bases between them. Germline V gene sequence: CDR1 LGHNA, CDR2 YNFKEQ. The CDR3 is 14 amino acids. The CDR3 sequence is CASSPGARDEKLFF. For the CDR3, the DNA is TGTGCCAGCAGCCCGGGGGCCCGCGACGAAAAACTGTTTTTT.

The rearrangement joins TRBV5-1 to TRBJ1-4; perhaps TRBD1 as D (6 bases). Trimming took 8 bases from V and 5 from J, leaving 13 bases between them. CDR1 and CDR2 (germline): SGHRS, YFSETQ. This CDR3 spans 13 amino acids. Here the CDR3 reads CASKGDENEKLFF. The CDR3 DNA follows: TGCGCCAGTAAGGGGGACGAAAATGAAAAACTGTTTTTT.

This clone was observed a handful of times. The rearrangement joins TRBV9 to TRBJ2-1; TRBD2 matches 9 bases. Losses at the gene ends were 0 bases for V and 7 bases for J; bases not matched to a gene: 11. CDR1 is SGDLS, CDR2 YYNGEE, per germline. This CDR3 is 17 amino acids long. The CDR3: CASSVEGFAGGLNEQFF. Written as DNA, the CDR3 is TGTGCCAGCAGCGTAGAAGGGTTTGCGGGAGGGCTAAATGAGCAGTTCTTC.

The gene calls are TRBV10-3 and TRBJ1-2, with D possibly being TRBD1 (5 bases). CDR3 size: 15 residues. Germline lookup yields CDR1 ENHRY and CDR2 SYGVKD. V lost 11 bases, J lost 0 bases, and 19 bases lay in between. Here the CDR3 DNA reads TGTGCCTCCAGGGAGCAGGAGTTAGCTAACTATGGCTACACCTTC. This sequence encodes CASREQELANYGYTF.

On this clone itself: This may come from a read error, since a much larger clone is one base off. The chain couples TRBV5-4 to TRBJ1-4; 7 positions match TRBD1. CDR1 is SGHNT, CDR2 YYREEE, per germline (reference sequence). The CDR3 totals 14 residues. V lost 2 bases and J lost 5; bases outside the gene matches: 3. CDR3 residues: CASSFDRDNEKLFF. The CDR3 nucleotides read TGTGCCAGCAGCTTCGACAGGGACAATGAAAAACTGTTTTTT.

The V call is TRBV2, the J call TRBJ1-2, with a tentative D call TRBD1 (5 bases). Per germline, CDR1 SNHLY and CDR2 FYNNEI. V lost 6 bases to trimming and J lost 5 bases, with 13 bases between them. The CDR3 extends over 13 amino acids. The CDR3 loop is CASRGGDLYGYTF. The CDR3 nucleotides are TGTGCCAGCAGGGGGGGTGATTTATATGGCTACACCTTC.

The chain couples TRBV7-8 to TRBJ2-3; 7 bases map to TRBD2. V lost 5 bases and J lost 6; bases outside the gene matches: 14. CDR3 size: 16 residues. Germline CDR1 reads SGHVS; CDR2 reads FQNEAQ. The CDR3 nucleotides are TGTGCCAGCAGCGCAAAGACTAGCACCCTAAAGGATACGCAGTATTTT. This encodes CASSAKTSTLKDTQYF. The full variable domain, completed using reference TRBV7-8 and TRBJ2-3, is GAGVSQSPRYKVAKRGQDVALRCDPISGHVSLFWYQQALGQGPEFLTYFQNEAQLDKSGLPSDRFFAERPEGSVSTLKIQRTQQEDSAVYLCASSAKTSTLKDTQYFGPGTRLTVL.

The V gene is TRBV7-9, the J gene TRBJ2-5; tentative D call: TRBD1 (6 bases). V gave up 5 bases and J gave up 4 bases, with 11 bases separating them. CDR3 size: 13 residues. The germline CDR1 and CDR2 sequences are SEHNR and FQNEAQ (reference sequence). The CDR3 bases are TGTGCCAGCAGCCCCTCCAGGGGAGAGACCCAGTACTTC. Translation gives CASSPSRGETQYF.

This clone has only one observation. The J gene is TRBJ2-5, the V gene TRBV5-4; D possibly corresponds to TRBD1 (6 bases). There are 13 residues in the CDR3. With 4 bases removed from V and 4 bases from J, the gap between germline ends came to 11 bases. The germline V gene encodes CDR1 SGHNT and CDR2 YYREEE (reference sequence). DNA for the CDR3: TGTGCCAGCAGCCATACAGGGATAGAGACCCAGTACTTC. Its protein product is CASSHTGIETQYF.

The CDR3 DNA follows: TGTGCCAGTAGTACCCCGGGACGTATCCAAGAGACCCAGTACTTC. This translates into CASSTPGRIQETQYF. The chain recombines TRBV19 with TRBJ2-5, with D perhaps assigned TRBD1 or TRBD2 (5 bases each). In germline, CDR1 is LNHDA, CDR2 SQIVND (reference sequence). V shed 4 bases and J shed 1 base, with 13 bases lying between them. This CDR3 has 15 residues.

This chain links TRBV7-2 with TRBJ2-5; 8 positions match TRBD2. The germline V gene encodes CDR1 SGHTA and CDR2 FQGNSA. The CDR3 covers 14 residues. V shed 6 bases and J 5 bases; nucleotides not matched to a gene: 8. CDR3: CASSSRAGEETQYF. CDR3 coding DNA: TGTGCCAGCAGTTCCAGAGCGGGAGAGGAGACCCAGTACTTC.

V gene TRBV28 combines with J gene TRBJ1-1; tentative D call: TRBD1 (6 bases). The germline V gene has CDR1 MDHEN and CDR2 SYDVKM. Trimming cost V 1 base and J 1 base, with 10 bases left between them. This CDR3 is 15 amino acids long. The CDR3, as DNA: TGTGCCAGCAGTTTATCTGGGACAACGAACACTGAAGCTTTCTTT. Translation: CASSLSGTTNTEAFF.

The chain couples TRBV6-6 to TRBJ1-5; tentatively, D is TRBD1 (6 bases). Per the germline V gene, CDR1 is MNHNY and CDR2 is SVGAGI (reference sequence). V was pared by 1 base and J by 2 bases, with 12 bases between. This CDR3 region has 16 residues. The DNA for the CDR3 is TGTGCCAGCAGTTACTTGGGGGGCTGGGGCAATCAGCCCCAGCATTTT. It encodes CASSYLGGWGNQPQHF.

The chain is built from TRBV5-6 and TRBJ1-1, with 10 bases lining up with TRBD1. This CDR3 spans 16 amino acids. Looked up from germline, CDR1 is SGHDT and CDR2 is YYEEEE. V lost 4 bases, J lost 9 bases, and 15 bases stayed unmatched. As DNA, the CDR3 is TGTGCCAGCAGCAAGACAGGGGGCGATCTAGACCGAAAAGCTTTCTTT. The encoded protein is CASSKTGGDLDRKAFF.

In this sample, this clone turned up a few times. This chain links TRBV5-4 with TRBJ2-5, with no clear D. V was clipped by 0 bases and J by 4 bases, with 10 bases between them. This CDR3 has 14 residues. CDR1 is SGHNT, CDR2 YYREEE, per germline (reference sequence). CDR3: CASSLAGIGETQYF. Here the CDR3 DNA reads TGTGCCAGCAGCTTGGCCGGTATCGGAGAGACCCAGTACTTC.

The chain carries TRBV5-8 and TRBJ2-7; perhaps TRBD1 as D (5 bases). This CDR3 has 16 residues. Trimming pared 0 bases from V and 0 bases from J, leaving 13 bases between. The V gene's germline CDR1 is SGHTS and CDR2 YDEGEE. CDR3 protein: CASSLGLDSFSYEQYF. The CDR3 nucleotides read TGTGCCAGCAGCTTGGGGCTAGACAGTTTCTCCTACGAGCAGTACTTC. Complete variable domain (other parts from reference TRBV5-8 and TRBJ2-7): EAGVTQSPTHLIKTRGQQATLRCSPISGHTSVYWYQQALGLGLQFLLWYDEGEERNRGNFPPRFSGRQFPNYSSELNVNALELEDSALYLCASSLGLDSFSYEQYFGPGTRLTVT.

This clone is termed medium-sized. This rearrangement joins TRBV18 to TRBJ1-1; D unclear. CDR1 is KGHSH and CDR2 is LQKENI in the germline V gene. V was pared by 2 bases and J by 0 bases, with 4 bases between. The CDR3 totals 13 residues. The CDR3 region is CASSPGVNTEAFF. CDR3 nucleotide sequence: TGTGCCAGCTCACCAGGGGTGAACACTGAAGCTTTCTTT.